This T cell receptor (beta chain) was recovered during a study of PD-L1 blockade in urothelial cancer. Whole-study context: About 90% of the roughly 30 patients were men who had bladder-origin urothelial cancer.

The germline V and J ends were trimmed by 2 bases and 1 base, with 16 bases remaining between them. Germline V lookup: CDR1 MNHNS, CDR2 SASEGT. CDR3 length: 17 residues. Repertoires were generated with immunoSEQ multiplex PCR, while TCRdb's copy carries only in-frame clones and drops some. The data hold tens of thousands of clones, with 90% observed a single time. The TCR originated in a man between 65 and 85 years old with urothelial cancer. This material consisted of PBMCs, taken around atezolizumab (anti-PD-L1) treatment. The gene calls are TRBV6-1 and TRBJ2-3; maybe TRBD1 (6 bases). CDR3 nucleotides: TGTGCCAGCAGTGAAAGAGGGGCAGGGGTCGGCACAGATACGCAGTATTTT. This encodes CASSERGAGVGTDTQYF.